The clone carrying this T cell receptor (beta chain) has only one observation. Its antigen is unknown. The data stem from a study of cytomegalovirus exposure and HLA in healthy donors. PCR was performed using 60 Vbeta and 13 Jbeta primers. This table comes from immunoSEQ multiplex PCR, and its TCRdb copy is limited to in-frame clones, with some not included. The sample includes 150,000 or so clones, around 80% seen only once; the top ten take 2% to 3%. Study results and caveats: When a later analysis compared HLA-associated TCR beta chains with equally common others, the HLA-associated chains turned out to be more clonally expanded and to have lower generation probabilities. Reportedly, cytomegalovirus status was diagnosed with high sensitivity and specificity. Donors belonging to an Asian-associated ancestry cluster reportedly showed fewer N-insertions in productive TCRs than the roughly 670-donor mean, according to what a later analysis found.

The sequenced material came from PBMCs. The source of this sequence is a man between 50 and 59 years old in good health and CMV-seronegative.

CDR3 in amino acids: CASSQAADSREQYF. CDR3 DNA: TGCGCCAGCAGCCAAGCCGCGGACTCGCGCGAGCAGTACTTC. This chain uses TRBV4-1 with TRBJ2-7; maybe TRBD2 (5 bases). Germline loops: CDR1 MGHRA, CDR2 YSYEKL. Trimming pared 1 base from V and 6 bases from J, leaving 13 bases between. This CDR3 comprises 14 residues.